This TCR beta chain was recovered during a study of T-cell memory formation after mild COVID-19. Overall study results and limits: Clones contracting over day 15 to 85 were CD4/CD8 balanced, with later expanders leaning CD4+. Certain responding clones were present in pre-infection memory, suggesting participation of cross-reactive memory.

TCRdb processed the 5' RACE reads anew with MiXCR; each CDR3 protein has one entry. The table includes 250,000 to 300,000 distinct CDR3 sequences, about 20% detected once. V shed 5 bases and J shed 7 bases, with 9 bases lying between them. CDR3 size: 11 residues. Germline CDR1 and CDR2: MNHEY and SVGAGI. Comments on this clonotype: The antigen is not known.

The sample comprised PBMCs or a T cell subset sorted from them (not recorded which). This chain joins TRBV6-5 and TRBJ2-7; D unresolved. This TCR was sampled from a man in his late teens or twenties who had mild COVID-19 (a few samples of this study predate the infection). Cell type and time point are not known. CDR3 sequence reads: CASSHGWEQYF. CDR3 in DNA: TGTGCCAGCAGTCACGGGTGGGAGCAGTACTTC.